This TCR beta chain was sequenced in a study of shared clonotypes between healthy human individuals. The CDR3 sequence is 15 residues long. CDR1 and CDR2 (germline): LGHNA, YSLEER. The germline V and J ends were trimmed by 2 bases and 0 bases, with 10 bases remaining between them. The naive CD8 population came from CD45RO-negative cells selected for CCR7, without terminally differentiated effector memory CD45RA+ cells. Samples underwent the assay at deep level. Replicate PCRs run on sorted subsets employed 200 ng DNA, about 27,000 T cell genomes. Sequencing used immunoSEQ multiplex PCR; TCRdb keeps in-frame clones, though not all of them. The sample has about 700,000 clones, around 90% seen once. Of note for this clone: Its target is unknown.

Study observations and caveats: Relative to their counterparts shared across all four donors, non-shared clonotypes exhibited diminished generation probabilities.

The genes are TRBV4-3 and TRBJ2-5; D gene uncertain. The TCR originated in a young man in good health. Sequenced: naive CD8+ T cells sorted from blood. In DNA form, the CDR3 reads TGCGCCAGCAGCCAAATCTCGGCTAACCAAGAGACCCAGTACTTC. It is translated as CASSQISANQETQYF.